What follows are 29 T cell receptor beta chains derived from one specimen sequenced in a study of blood T cell repertoires in COVID-19. Sequenced by immunoSEQ multiplex PCR; TCRdb stores in-frame clones only, minus some. Found here are under 250,000 clones, over 70% of them singletons; the top ten hold 7% to 10%. Material for sequencing was peripheral blood. The receptors derive from a woman between 50 and 59 years old with acute or convalescent COVID-19.

The chain combines TRBV19 with TRBJ2-3; 8 nucleotides line up with TRBD2. CDR1 is LNHDA, CDR2 SQIVND, per germline (reference sequence). V gave up 3 bases and J gave up 4 bases; unmatched junction bases: 6. This CDR3 region has 15 residues. CDR3 sequence: CASSMGGLGPDTQYF. As DNA, the CDR3 is TGTGCCAGTAGTATGGGGGGACTAGGCCCAGATACGCAGTATTTT.

On this clone: The same CDR3 also results from other DNA sequences found in this sample. The chain employs TRBV29-1 and TRBJ2-1, with TRBD2 identical over 12 bases. V gave up 4 bases and J gave up 3 bases; unmatched junction bases: 1. This CDR3 comprises 14 residues. Germline-derived CDR1 and CDR2 are SQVTM and ANQGSEA. CDR3 sequence (DNA): TGCAGCGTTGGACTAGCGGGAGACTACAATGAGCAGTTCTTC. It is translated as CSVGLAGDYNEQFF.

CDR3 in amino acids: CASSLRVFYEQYF. The CDR3 DNA reads as TGTGCCAGCAGTCTAAGAGTTTTCTACGAGCAGTACTTC. This rearrangement joins TRBV12-3 or TRBV12-4 to TRBJ2-7; D not resolved. The CDR3 covers 13 residues. Trimming stripped 5 bases from V and 3 bases from J, with 11 bases between.

The chain has TRBV27 and TRBJ2-7; TRBD2 is a possible D gene (6 bases). Germline CDR1 is MNHEY and CDR2 is SMNVEV (reference sequence). This CDR3 comprises 14 residues. Deletions cut 6 bases from V and 3 bases from J, with 15 bases between. CDR3 in DNA: TGTGCCAGCAGGATCGAACCCGGGAGCTACGAGCAGTACTTC. This codes for CASRIEPGSYEQYF.

The rearrangement uses TRBV20-1 and TRBJ2-7, with 9 bases aligning to TRBD2. CDR3 size: 11 residues. V was clipped by 7 bases and J by 8 bases; unmatched bases: 6. Looked up from germline, CDR1 is DFQATT and CDR2 is SNEGSKA (reference sequence). The CDR3 region has the DNA TGCAGTGGGGAGCGGGGGGAAAAGCAGTACTTC. The encoded protein is CSGERGEKQYF.

J is TRBJ2-3 and V is TRBV12-3 or TRBV12-4; maybe TRBD2 (5 bases). Trimming cost V 3 bases and J 5 bases, with 9 bases left between them. The CDR3 is 13 residues long. The CDR3 sequence: CASSFVGGDTQYF. The CDR3 DNA is TGTGCCAGCAGTTTCGTAGGAGGAGATACGCAGTATTTT.

The V gene is TRBV27, the J gene TRBJ2-5, with TRBD2 matching over 8 bases. V shed 4 bases, J shed 2 bases, and the junction held 12 bases outside the gene matches. CDR3 length equals 17 residues. Germline V gene sequence: CDR1 MNHEY, CDR2 SMNVEV (reference sequence). CDR3 nucleotide sequence: TGTGCCAGCAGTTCCCCACGGGGGGGGGAGGGTCAAGAGACCCAGTACTTC. Translated: CASSSPRGGEGQETQYF.

To note about this clone: This may arise from a read error, as a much more abundant clone is one base away. The chain recombines TRBV7-2 with TRBJ2-7; 9 nucleotides align to TRBD2. Per the germline V gene, CDR1 is SGHTA and CDR2 is FQGNSA. This CDR3 is built from 14 residues. V shed 5 bases, J shed 0 bases, and the junction held 2 bases outside the gene matches. The CDR3 protein is CASSPSGISYEQYF. For the CDR3, the DNA is TGTGCCAGCAGCCCTAGCGGGATCTCCTACGAGCAGTACTTC. The whole variable domain, filled in from reference TRBV7-2 and TRBJ2-7, reads GAGVSQSPSNKVTEKGKDVELRCDPISGHTALYWYRQSLGQGLEFLIYFQGNSAPDKSGLPSDRFSAERTGGSVSTLTIQRTQQEDSAVYLCASSPSGISYEQYFGPGTRLTVT.

This clone has just a few counts. J is TRBJ2-7 and V is TRBV5-4, with 7 bases matching TRBD2. V lost 4 bases and J lost 3; bases outside the gene matches: 7. The CDR3 totals 14 residues. CDR1 and CDR2 (germline): SGHNT, YYREEE (reference sequence). CDR3 sequence (DNA): TGTGCCAGCAGCGGCCCCCGGGACTACTACGAGCAGTACTTC. Amino acid sequence: CASSGPRDYYEQYF. Drawing the rest from reference TRBV5-4 and TRBJ2-7, the complete variable domain is ETGVTQSPTHLIKTRGQQVTLRCSSQSGHNTVSWYQQALGQGPQFIFQYYREEENGRGNFPPRFSGLQFPNYSSELNVNALELDDSALYLCASSGPRDYYEQYFGPGTRLTVT.

The CDR3 DNA follows: TGCGCCAGCAGCGAGCAGGGAACTAATGAAAAACTGTTTTTT. This translates into CASSEQGTNEKLFF. The chain employs TRBV5-1 and TRBJ1-4, with D tentatively TRBD1 (5 bases). Germline V gives CDR1 SGHRS, CDR2 YFSETQ. CDR3 size: 14 residues. The ends were cut back, 4 bases at V and 1 base at J, with 8 bases in the middle.

Here the CDR3 DNA reads TGTGCCAGCAGCTTAGTAACAGGGGGTGGCTACGAGCAGTACTTC. Its protein product is CASSLVTGGGYEQYF. The rearrangement uses TRBV7-2 and TRBJ2-7, with 8 bases lining up with TRBD1. CDR1 is SGHTA and CDR2 is FQGNSA in the germline V gene. The CDR3 has 15 amino acids. V lost 1 base and J lost 3; bases outside the gene matches: 5.

The chain recombines TRBV2 with TRBJ2-7, with TRBD1 matching over 9 bases. The CDR3 consists of 14 residues. In germline, CDR1 is SNHLY, CDR2 FYNNEI. V gave up 6 bases and J gave up 2 bases; unmatched junction bases: 5. The CDR3 sequence: CASRPGQGTYEQYF. The CDR3 DNA follows: TGTGCCAGCAGACCGGGACAGGGAACCTACGAGCAGTACTTC.

This clone was seen only a few times. The chain joins TRBV5-1 to TRBJ2-1; the match to TRBD2 covers 10 bases. V lost 4 bases to trimming and J lost 7 bases; unmatched junction nucleotides: 11. Per germline, CDR1 SGHRS and CDR2 YFSETQ. CDR3 length: 16 residues. The DNA for the CDR3 is TGCGCCAGCAGCCCGCACTCTAGCGGGAGTAAGAATGAGCAGTTCTTC. Translated: CASSPHSSGSKNEQFF. Drawing the rest from reference TRBV5-1 and TRBJ2-1, the complete variable domain is KAGVTQTPRYLIKTRGQQVTLSCSPISGHRSVSWYQQTPGQGLQFLFEYFSETQRNKGNFPGRFSGRQFSNSRSEMNVSTLELGDSALYLCASSPHSSGSKNEQFFGPGTRLTVL.

This chain joins TRBV6-4 and TRBJ1-2; D gene unclear. The CDR3 runs 12 residues. From germline, CDR1 is MRHNA and CDR2 SNTAGT. V lost 6 bases, J lost 8 bases, and 13 bases lay in between. Written as DNA, the CDR3 is TGTGCCAGCAGAAGCCGAAGCGGCGGCTACACCTTC. It yields the protein CASRSRSGGYTF.

The chain couples TRBV6-1 to TRBJ2-7, with a tentative D call TRBD1 (6 bases). The CDR3 totals 14 residues. V was pared by 3 bases and J by 4 bases, with 13 bases between. Germline CDR1 MNHNS, CDR2 SASEGT. In DNA form, the CDR3 reads TGTGCCAGCAGTGAGGGCTGGGGGCTATACGAGCAGTACTTC. Its translation is CASSEGWGLYEQYF.

This chain joins TRBV28 and TRBJ1-5; D unresolved. Germline CDR1 reads MDHEN; CDR2 reads SYDVKM. The CDR3 covers 14 residues. The germline V and J ends were trimmed by 2 bases and 7 bases, with 12 bases remaining between them. This CDR3 reads CASSLNPLRQPQHF. CDR3 coding DNA: TGTGCCAGCAGTTTAAACCCTCTAAGACAGCCCCAGCATTTT.

The rearrangement uses TRBV9 and TRBJ1-6; 9 positions agree with TRBD1. V dropped 5 bases and J dropped 10; count of bases not matched to a gene: 10. In germline, CDR1 is SGDLS, CDR2 YYNGEE. The CDR3 is 15 amino acids. In nucleotides, the CDR3 is TGTGCCAGCAGAGCCGGGACAGGGTTGGGCTCACCCCTCCACTTT. Translation gives CASRAGTGLGSPLHF.

The J gene is TRBJ2-1, the V gene TRBV5-6, with 12 bases matching TRBD2. This CDR3 is 18 amino acids long. The germline CDR1 and CDR2 sequences are SGHDT and YYEEEE. Losses at the gene ends were 1 base for V and 4 bases for J; bases not matched to a gene: 9. The CDR3 DNA sequence: TGTGCCAGCAGCTTGTGGGAGACTAGCGGGAGATTGTACAATGAGCAGTTCTTC. It is translated as CASSLWETSGRLYNEQFF.

This chain joins TRBV14 and TRBJ1-4, with D hard to call. Germline V gene sequence: CDR1 SGHDN, CDR2 FVKESK. The ends were cut back, 3 bases at V and 2 bases at J, with 10 bases in the middle. This CDR3 is built from 15 residues. CDR3 loop: CASSQAAQTNEKLFF. In DNA form, the CDR3 reads TGTGCCAGCAGCCAGGCCGCACAGACTAATGAAAAACTGTTTTTT. Combining the CDR3 with reference TRBV14 and TRBJ1-4 gives the whole variable domain EAGVTQFPSHSVIEKGQTVTLRCDPISGHDNLYWYRRVMGKEIKFLLHFVKESKQDESGMPNNRFLAERTGGTYSTLKVQPAELEDSGVYFCASSQAAQTNEKLFFGSGTQLSVL.

V is TRBV7-9 and J is TRBJ2-7, with TRBD1 matching 10 bases. CDR3 length: 15 amino acids. The ends lost 2 bases at V and 2 bases at J; junction bases unmatched: 3. Germline CDR1 is SEHNR and CDR2 is FQNEAQ (reference sequence). DNA of the CDR3: TGTGCCAGCAGCTTACGACAGGGGGCCCCCTACGAGCAGTACTTC. Translation: CASSLRQGAPYEQYF. Full variable domain (missing parts from reference TRBV7-9 and TRBJ2-7): DTGVSQNPRHKITKRGQNVTFRCDPISEHNRLYWYRQTLGQGPEFLTYFQNEAQLEKSRLLSDRFSAERPKGSFSTLEIQRTEQGDSAMYLCASSLRQGAPYEQYFGPGTRLTVT.

This chain joins TRBV10-1 and TRBJ2-3, with no clear D. This CDR3 has 14 residues. In germline, CDR1 is WNHNN, CDR2 SYGVQD (reference sequence). The germline V and J ends were trimmed by 5 bases and 6 bases, with 15 bases remaining between them. For the CDR3, the DNA is TGCGCCAGCAGTATAGGCACAGCTGTGGATACGCAGTATTTT. Its translation is CASSIGTAVDTQYF.

The CDR3 DNA reads TGTGCCAGCAGTTTAATTACTTCTGCGGGAGGTTTCGCGAACACCGGGGAGCTGTTTTTT. This codes for CASSLITSAGGFANTGELFF. The chain carries TRBV27 and TRBJ2-2; the match to TRBD2 covers 8 bases. The CDR3 has 20 residues. CDR1 and CDR2 from the germline V gene are MNHEY and SMNVEV (reference sequence). The junction had 14 bases not matched to a gene; V was cut back by 2 bases and J by 0 bases.

This rearrangement joins TRBV6-5 to TRBJ2-3; tentatively, D is TRBD1 (6 bases). V was shortened by 6 bases and J by 7 bases, with 17 bases between the two germline ends. CDR3 length: 14 residues. Germline-derived CDR1 and CDR2 are MNHEY and SVGAGI. This CDR3 is CASRSGGGRNTQYF. The CDR3 DNA reads as TGTGCCAGCAGATCCGGTGGGGGCAGGAATACGCAGTATTTT.

The gene calls are TRBV7-9 and TRBJ2-3, with 12 bases identical to TRBD2. CDR3 length equals 16 residues. The junction had 5 bases not matched to a gene; V was cut back by 4 bases and J by 3 bases. Germline V CDR1 and CDR2: SEHNR, FQNEAQ (reference sequence). In nucleotides, the CDR3 is TGTGCCAGCAGCTCACCCGGACTAGCGGGGACAGATACGCAGTATTTT. Amino acid sequence: CASSSPGLAGTDTQYF.

The CDR3 protein is CASSQSGPRGTGELFF. The CDR3 DNA follows: TGCGCCAGCAGCCAAAGCGGGCCTCGGGGCACCGGGGAGCTGTTTTTT. The chain carries TRBV5-1 and TRBJ2-2, with a weak D call TRBD2 (6 bases). Deletions cut 4 bases from V and 4 bases from J, with 17 bases between. The CDR3 spans 16 residues. The germline V gene encodes CDR1 SGHRS and CDR2 YFSETQ.

This clone was seen a handful of times. The genes are TRBV19 and TRBJ2-3; 7 bases align to TRBD2. Germline V gene lookup returns CDR1 LNHDA and CDR2 SQIVND (reference sequence). Trimming removed 3 bases from V and 0 bases from J; junction bases left unmatched: 6. This CDR3 is built from 16 residues. This CDR3 is CASSILGSGSTDTQYF. CDR3 DNA: TGTGCCAGTAGTATCCTCGGTAGCGGGAGCACAGATACGCAGTATTTT.

This chain joins TRBV2 and TRBJ1-2; unclear D gene. This CDR3 spans 12 amino acids. The ends were cut back, 11 bases at V and 2 bases at J, with 12 bases in the middle. Germline lookup yields CDR1 SNHLY and CDR2 FYNNEI. The CDR3, as DNA: TGTGCCTCGGTGGGCAGGAACTATGGCTACACCTTC. Amino acid sequence: CASVGRNYGYTF.

This chain links TRBV3-1 (or the pseudogene TRBV3-2) with TRBJ1-6, with 8 bases matching TRBD1. In germline, CDR1 is LGHDT, CDR2 YNNKEL (reference sequence). J lost 6 bases, V lost 6 bases, and 7 bases had no gene match. This CDR3 has 15 amino acids. The CDR3 sequence is CASRNQGALNSPLHF. DNA for the CDR3: TGTGCCAGCAGGAACCAGGGGGCGCTTAATTCACCCCTCCACTTT.

This clone appeared a few times. V is TRBV7-3 and J is TRBJ2-2; 9 nucleotides line up with TRBD1. Per the germline V gene, CDR1 is SGHTA and CDR2 is FQGTGA. V gave up 7 bases and J gave up 2 bases; unmatched junction bases: 5. The CDR3 totals 15 residues. CDR3 nucleotides: TGTGCCAGCACCCGGGACAGGGTAAACACCGGGGAGCTGTTTTTT. Translating gives CASTRDRVNTGELFF.